This TCR beta chain was sequenced during a study of T-cell memory formation after mild COVID-19. V gave up 2 bases and J gave up 8 bases, with 13 bases separating them. The CDR3 has 14 amino acids. The germline gives CDR1 MNHEY, CDR2 SVGEGT. Overall study results and limits: Clones that got smaller from day 15 to 85 had even CD4/CD8, while clones growing later tipped toward CD4+.

Regarding this clonotype: Its target is unknown.

TCRdb redid the calling of the 5' RACE reads with MiXCR, one entry per CDR3 protein. Seen here are approximately 150,000 distinct CDR3 sequences, approximately 12% observed once, and the top ten hold approximately 3.3%. The chain links TRBV6-2 or TRBV6-3 to TRBJ2-1; possibly TRBD2 for D (6 bases). The clonotype was recovered from a young man who had mild COVID-19 (a few samples of this study predate the infection). Cell type and time point are not known. Sequenced input: PBMCs or a T cell subset sorted from them (not recorded which). CDR3 amino acids: CASSYLAGRHEQFF. In nucleotides, the CDR3 is TGTGCCAGCAGTTACCTGGCGGGGCGGCATGAGCAGTTCTTC.